This T cell receptor (beta chain) originates from a study of blood T cell repertoires in COVID-19 (dated by TCRdb to about 2020). With regard to the full study: Collaborator samples came from the United States, Italy and Spain and covered acute and convalescent phases of COVID-19. The prospective study material was composed of cDNA or gDNA derived from T cells, B-cell-depleted T cells, or PBMCs. The dataset comprised deeply sampled blood TCRbeta repertoires from subjects exposed to, actively infected with, or recovered from COVID-19. The repertoires were released in a freely available public database meant as a resource for research on the immune response to SARS-CoV-2. The samples were drawn from the first 160 participants of the ongoing ImmuneRACE study and from 950 to 1,500 subjects provided by 6 global collaborators. A de-identified subject ID, COVID-19 status, age in years and sex were almost always included in the sample metadata. HLA class I and class II types, where available, came from metadata supplied by the sample provider rather than from assay-based typing. Summary of the overall study and its limitations: The amount of clinical and demographic metadata varied by source and participant and was provided uncurated.

Each collaborating institution followed its own protocols to collect whole blood in K2EDTA tubes. For TCRbeta analysis, collaborator samples were shipped as frozen whole blood, as isolated PBMCs, or as DNA extracted from either sample type. Concerning this clone itself: This clone's antigen is unknown. The input lacks base qualities; no much larger clone sits a single base away.

TCRbeta CDR3 regions were amplified from genomic DNA by means of the immunoSEQ Assay, a bias-controlled multiplex PCR. From the authors' description of their analysis: The number of nucleated cells in each sample was estimated from the amplification of reference gene primers within the assay. To quantify the absolute abundance of each unique TCRbeta CDR3 rearrangement, sequence reads were collapsed and filtered. For each sample, productive Simpson clonality was calculated as the square root of Simpson's diversity index across productive rearrangements. Drawn from immuneACCESS, this table holds only the in-frame rearrangements with V and J called that TCRdb kept. Clones are partly lost; checked studies trace under half to an unresolved V gene and leave the rest unexplained. V, J and clone size derive from that table, while D and trimming were established from the DNA sequence. The sample yields around 130,000 clones; about 83% were counted once. The ten largest clonotypes hold less than 2.5% of the sample.

V is pared back by 1 base and J by 8 bases, with 17 bases lying between the germline termini. Sequences SQVTM (CDR1) and ANQGSEA (CDR2) are obtained from the germline V gene. Its CDR3 holds 14 amino acids, cysteine through phenylalanine. Left in the record is the CDR3 DNA by itself, 42 bases read in frame from the first base. The origin of this receptor is a woman aged 50 to 60 with acute or convalescent COVID-19. The sequencing input was peripheral blood. The receptor chain draws on TRBV29-1 and TRBJ1-2; the D gene is perhaps TRBD1, on 6 matching bases. This receptor carries the CDR3 CSVEALTDSEGYTF. In nucleotides, the sequence is TGCAGCGTTGAAGCCTTGACGGACAGTGAGGGCTACACCTTC.